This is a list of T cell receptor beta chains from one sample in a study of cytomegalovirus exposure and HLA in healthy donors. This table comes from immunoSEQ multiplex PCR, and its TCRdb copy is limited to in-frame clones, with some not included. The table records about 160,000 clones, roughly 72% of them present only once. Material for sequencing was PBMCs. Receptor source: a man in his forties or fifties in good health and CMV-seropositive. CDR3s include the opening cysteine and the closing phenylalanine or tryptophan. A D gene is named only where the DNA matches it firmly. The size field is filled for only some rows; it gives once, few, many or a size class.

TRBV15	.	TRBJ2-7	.	CATSRESQGYEQYF	TGTGCCACCAGCAGAGAGTCGCAGGGCTACGAGCAGTACTTC
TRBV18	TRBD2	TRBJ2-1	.	CASSPAGGQSSSYNEQFF	TGTGCCAGCTCACCAGCGGGGGGGCAGTCAAGCTCCTACAATGAGCAGTTCTTC
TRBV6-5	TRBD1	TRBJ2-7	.	CASRAIGTASYEQYF	TGTGCCAGCAGGGCCATAGGGACAGCCTCCTACGAGCAGTACTTC
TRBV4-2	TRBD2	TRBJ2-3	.	CASSHERLAGDTDTQYF	TGTGCCAGCAGCCACGAACGACTAGCGGGGGACACAGATACGCAGTATTTT
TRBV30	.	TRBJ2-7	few	CAWERAGQRSYEQYF	TGTGCCTGGGAGCGGGCGGGGCAAAGGTCCTACGAGCAGTACTTC
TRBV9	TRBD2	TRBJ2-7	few	CASSPDGGGSYEQYF	TGTGCCAGCAGCCCGGACGGGGGGGGATCCTACGAGCAGTACTTC
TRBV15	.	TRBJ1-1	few	CATSRGGKAEAFF	TGTGCCACCAGCAGGGGGGGGAAGGCTGAAGCTTTCTTT
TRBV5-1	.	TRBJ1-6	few	CASQWGGVDNSPLHF	TGCGCCAGCCAGTGGGGGGGCGTCGATAATTCACCCCTCCACTTT
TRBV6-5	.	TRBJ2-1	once	CASKGVSSYNEQFF	TGTGCCAGCAAGGGGGTAAGCTCCTACAATGAGCAGTTCTTC
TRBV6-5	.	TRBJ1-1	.	CASSRRVVDWTEAFF	TGTGCCAGCAGCCGCAGGGTCGTGGATTGGACTGAAGCTTTCTTT
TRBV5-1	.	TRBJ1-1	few	CASSPGGGTGTEAFF	TGCGCCAGCAGCCCCGGGGGGGGCACGGGAACTGAAGCTTTCTTT
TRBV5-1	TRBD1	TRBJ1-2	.	CASSPEQGRDYGYTF	TGCGCCAGCAGCCCCGAACAGGGGCGAGACTATGGCTACACCTTC
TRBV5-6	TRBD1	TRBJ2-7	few	CASSLPGDSPYEQYF	TGTGCCAGCAGCTTACCCGGGGACAGCCCCTACGAGCAGTACTTC
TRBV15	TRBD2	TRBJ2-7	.	CATSRTSGGGLVEQYF	TGTGCCACCAGCAGAACCAGCGGGGGGGGCTTGGTCGAGCAGTACTTC
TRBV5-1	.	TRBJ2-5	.	CASSSTAAQETQYF	TGCGCCAGCAGCTCCACAGCAGCCCAAGAGACCCAGTACTTC
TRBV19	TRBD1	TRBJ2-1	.	CASSIDRGRDNEQFF	TGTGCCAGTAGTATAGACAGGGGGAGAGACAATGAGCAGTTCTTC
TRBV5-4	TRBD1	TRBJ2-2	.	CASRSNDWTGANTGELFF	TGTGCCAGCAGGTCTAATGATTGGACAGGAGCGAACACCGGGGAGCTGTTTTTT
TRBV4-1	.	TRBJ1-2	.	CASPRSGGPGYGYTF	TGCGCCAGCCCCCGGTCGGGGGGGCCAGGCTATGGCTACACCTTC
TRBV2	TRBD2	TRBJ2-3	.	CASSGAGVATNTQYF	TGTGCCAGCAGCGGGGCGGGGGTAGCCACAAATACGCAGTATTTT
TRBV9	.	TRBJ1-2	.	CASSSSPDYGYTF	TGTGCCAGCAGCTCTAGCCCAGACTATGGCTACACCTTC
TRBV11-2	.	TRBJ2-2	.	CASSLDRGHNTGELFF	TGTGCCAGCAGCTTAGATCGTGGACACAACACCGGGGAGCTGTTTTTT
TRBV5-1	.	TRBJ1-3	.	CASRDTSAGNTIYF	TGCGCCAGCAGGGACACATCGGCTGGAAACACCATATATTTT
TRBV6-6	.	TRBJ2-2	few	CASSYSSGNTGELFF	TGTGCCAGCAGTTACTCCAGCGGCAACACCGGGGAGCTGTTTTTT
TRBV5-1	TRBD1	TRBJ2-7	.	CASSPLQGAAYEQYF	TGCGCCAGCAGCCCTCTACAGGGGGCGGCCTACGAGCAGTACTTC
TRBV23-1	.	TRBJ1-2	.	CASGGSVPLPSNYGYTF	TGCGCCAGCGGCGGATCGGTCCCCTTACCCTCCAACTATGGCTACACCTTC
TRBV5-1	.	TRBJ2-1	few	CASSLRVVDEQFF	TGCGCCAGCAGCTTGCGGGTGGTGGATGAGCAGTTCTTC